The 11 T cell receptor beta chains below were found in one sample sequenced in a study of identical twins. TCRdb fed the 5' RACE reads into MiXCR, producing one record per CDR3 protein. The table records about 250,000 distinct CDR3 sequences, over 12% of them present only once. The source material was memory (CD45RO+) T cells sorted from blood. Source of these receptors: a woman aged 18-35 years in good health.

Many counts were recorded for this clonotype. The rearrangement uses TRBV5-1 and TRBJ2-3; D gene uncertain. V lost 5 bases to trimming and J lost 6 bases, with 10 bases between them. CDR3 length: 12 amino acids. Germline V gene sequence: CDR1 SGHRS, CDR2 YFSETQ. CDR3 sequence (DNA): TGCGCCAGCAGAATTCAAGGGGATACGCAGTATTTT. Protein sequence: CASRIQGDTQYF.

The V gene is TRBV5-6, the J gene TRBJ2-4; a possible D gene is TRBD1 (6 bases). The CDR3 has 15 amino acids. The V gene lost 5 bases and the J gene lost 3 bases, with 15 bases spanning the gap. Germline CDR1 is SGHDT and CDR2 is YYEEEE. In nucleotides, the CDR3 is TGTGCCAGCAGGGATAACAGGGTCGGCAAAAACATTCAGTACTTC. Translation: CASRDNRVGKNIQYF.

This chain uses TRBV11-2 with TRBJ2-1; 12 bases agree with TRBD2. Looked up from germline, CDR1 is SGHAT and CDR2 is FQNNGV. V lost 5 bases to trimming and J lost 4 bases; unmatched junction nucleotides: 6. The CDR3 loop spans 16 amino acids. The CDR3 bases are TGTGCCAGCAGCCCCCGACTAGCGGGGGTTTACAATGAGCAGTTCTTC. The encoded protein is CASSPRLAGVYNEQFF. The entire variable domain, with the rest obtained from reference TRBV11-2 and TRBJ2-1, is as follows: EAGVAQSPRYKIIEKRQSVAFWCNPISGHATLYWYQQILGQGPKLLIQFQNNGVVDDSQLPKDRFSAERLKGVDSTLKIQPAKLEDSAVYLCASSPRLAGVYNEQFFGPGTRLTVL.

This clonotype was detected only a few times. The chain combines TRBV5-1 with TRBJ2-2, with 7 bases identical to TRBD2. V shed 3 bases, J shed 5 bases, and the junction held 7 bases outside the gene matches. The CDR3 totals 15 residues. The germline V gene has CDR1 SGHRS and CDR2 YFSETQ. The DNA for the CDR3 is TGCGCCAGCAGCTACGGGACTACCGGGACCGGGGAGCTGTTTTTT. Translated, it gives CASSYGTTGTGELFF.

This clonotype has more than one count but fewer than ten. The V and J genes are TRBV5-5 and TRBJ2-1, with TRBD1 as a possible D gene (5 bases). The V gene's germline CDR1 is SGHKS and CDR2 YYEKEE (reference sequence). The CDR3 is made up of 14 amino acids. V dropped 3 bases and J dropped 7 bases, with 14 bases sitting between them. The CDR3 reads CASSSQGVLNEQFF. In DNA form, the CDR3 reads TGTGCCAGCAGCTCCCAAGGGGTTTTGAATGAGCAGTTCTTC.

This clonotype was found a few times. The V call is TRBV20-1, the J call TRBJ1-1; D uncertain. CDR1 is DFQATT and CDR2 is SNEGSKA in the germline V gene (reference sequence). The CDR3 loop spans 14 amino acids. Between the trimmed V and J ends, which lost 0 bases and 0 bases, there was a span of 8 bases. The CDR3 bases are TGCAGTGCTAGAGATCGTAACCTGAACACTGAAGCTTTCTTT. It encodes CSARDRNLNTEAFF.

This clonotype was detected only a few times. The chain combines TRBV24-1 with TRBJ2-3, with 9 bases matching TRBD1. CDR1 and CDR2 from the germline V gene are KGHDR and SFDVKD. The CDR3 has 16 residues. Trimming cost V 5 bases and J 5 bases; bases outside gene matches: 10. DNA of the CDR3: TGTGCCACCAGTGGTTCGGGACAGGGCAGGGGAGATACGCAGTATTTT. Its protein product is CATSGSGQGRGDTQYF.

This sequence joins TRBV19 and TRBJ1-3, with unresolved D. V lost 0 bases and J 4 bases, leaving 4 bases between the germline ends. Germline V gene lookup returns CDR1 LNHDA and CDR2 SQIVND (reference sequence). This CDR3 contains 13 residues. The DNA for the CDR3 is TGTGCCAGTAGTATAGATACCGGAAACACCATATATTTT. It is translated as CASSIDTGNTIYF.

The CDR3 bases are TGTGCCAGCAGTGCCCAGGGCACAGATACGCAGTATTTT. Its protein is CASSAQGTDTQYF. The rearrangement joins TRBV2 to TRBJ2-3; D is unclear. This CDR3 contains 13 residues. The V end lost 4 bases, the J end lost 1 base, and 6 bases lay between the germline ends. The germline gives CDR1 SNHLY, CDR2 FYNNEI.

In its sample, this clonotype was seen a few times. The chain carries TRBV24-1 and TRBJ2-3, with 8 bases matching TRBD2. The V and J ends lost 9 bases and 3 bases, in that order; junction bases with no gene match: 7. The length of the CDR3 is 14 residues. Germline values: CDR1 KGHDR, CDR2 SFDVKD. The CDR3 bases are TGTGCCACCGCGAGCGGGAGAGGGACAGATACGCAGTATTTT. This translates into CATASGRGTDTQYF.

The sample holds many counts of this clonotype. The chain has TRBV5-4 and TRBJ2-5; TRBD1 might be the D (6 bases). Germline assignment: CDR1 SGHNT and CDR2 YYREEE (reference sequence). The CDR3 runs to 14 residues. Trimming shortened V by 2 bases and J by 4 bases, and 12 bases separated the two germline ends. CDR3 sequence reads: CASSLNRDLETQYF. The CDR3 nucleotides read TGTGCCAGCAGCTTAAACAGGGATTTAGAGACCCAGTACTTC.